Sequencing of this TCR beta chain was carried out in a study of read filtering for tumor transcriptome and immune sequencing. Study at large: Mean patient age was roughly 72 years, range about 45 to 90; around 16 male, around 14 female. Revised staging placed roughly 8 patients in R-ISS I, roughly 17 in II, more than five in III.

Comment on this clonotype: What it recognizes is unknown. No conserved phenylalanine or tryptophan is present at the end of the CDR3, so a read error is the likely explanation.

From 300 to 450 ng of RNA, a library with molecular barcoded alpha/delta and beta/gamma adaptors was made. One entry per CDR3 protein, called by TCRdb with MiXCR from the reads. The sample has more than 35,000 distinct CDR3 sequences; about an eighth are singletons. General study results and limits: IR-seq and RNA-seq agreed better without single-read clonotypes.

The CDR3 length is 15 residues. Germline-derived CDR1 and CDR2 are SGHRS and YFSETQ. The sample comprised a population of CD138-negative cells sorted from bone marrow. This sequence was found in a donor aged 40 or over with multiple myeloma. V is TRBV5-1 and J is TRBJ2-1; 8 nucleotides agree with TRBD2. The CDR3 region has the DNA TGCGCCAGCAGCTTCGGGGGGGCTTCCTACAATGGGCAGTTCCTC. It encodes CASSFGGASYNGQFL.